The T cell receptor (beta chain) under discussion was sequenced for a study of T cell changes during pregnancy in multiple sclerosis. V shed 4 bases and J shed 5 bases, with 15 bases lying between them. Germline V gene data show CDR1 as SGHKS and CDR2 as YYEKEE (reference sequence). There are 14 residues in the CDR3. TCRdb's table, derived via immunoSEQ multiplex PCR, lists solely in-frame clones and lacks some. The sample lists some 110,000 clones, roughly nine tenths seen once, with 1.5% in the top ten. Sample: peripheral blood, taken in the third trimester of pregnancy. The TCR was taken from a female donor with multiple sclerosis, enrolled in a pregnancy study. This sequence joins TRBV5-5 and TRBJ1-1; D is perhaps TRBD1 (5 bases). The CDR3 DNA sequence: TGTGCCAGCAGCCTTTCCGGGGCGGGGACTGAAGCTTTCTTT. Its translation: CASSLSGAGTEAFF.